The rows below give T cell receptor beta chains drawn from one sample of a study of response to subunit inactivated influenza vaccine. TCRdb re-called the RT-PCR reads through MiXCR, storing one row per CDR3 protein. The table has 250,000 to 350,000 distinct CDR3 sequences, 20% to 25% seen once; the top ten hold 10%. The material was PBMCs from blood, obtained about 20 months after vaccination. Source of these receptors: a man between 45 and 75 years old who received an inactivated influenza vaccine. Each CDR3 is given with its conserved first and last residue. D genes are given only for firm matches. Not every row has a clone size; where given, it reads once, few, many or a size class.

clone size: NA; D gene: NA; V gene: TRBV10-3; J gene: TRBJ1-1; CDR3 protein: CAISPVLLGDTEAFF; CDR3 DNA: TGTGCCATCAGTCCCGTTCTTTTAGGGGACACTGAAGCTTTCTTT
clone size: NA; D gene: TRBD1; V gene: TRBV7-2; J gene: TRBJ2-2; CDR3 protein: CASSPDRATGELFF; CDR3 DNA: TGTGCCAGCAGCCCGGACAGGGCGACCGGGGAGCTGTTTTTT
clone size: NA; D gene: NA; V gene: TRBV5-6; J gene: TRBJ2-7; CDR3 protein: CASSLGLNSYEQYF; CDR3 DNA: TGTGCCAGCAGCCTGGGACTTAACTCCTACGAGCAGTACTTC
clone size: few; D gene: NA; V gene: TRBV5-1; J gene: TRBJ2-2; CDR3 protein: CASSPQAAANTGELFF; CDR3 DNA: TGCGCCAGCAGCCCCCAAGCGGCGGCGAACACCGGGGAGCTGTTTTTT
clone size: few; D gene: NA; V gene: TRBV4-1; J gene: TRBJ2-5; CDR3 protein: CASSQKGPAQETQYF; CDR3 DNA: TGCGCCAGCAGCCAAAAAGGACCGGCCCAAGAGACCCAGTACTTC
clone size: NA; D gene: NA; V gene: TRBV5-8; J gene: TRBJ1-4; CDR3 protein: CASSLAETERNEKLFF; CDR3 DNA: TGTGCCAGCAGCTTGGCCGAGACAGAACGTAATGAAAAACTGTTTTTT
clone size: NA; D gene: TRBD2; V gene: TRBV4-2; J gene: TRBJ2-5; CDR3 protein: CASSQDMRGYQETQYF; CDR3 DNA: TGTGCCAGCAGCCAAGACATGCGGGGGTACCAAGAGACCCAGTACTTC
clone size: many; D gene: NA; V gene: TRBV20-1; J gene: TRBJ1-3; CDR3 protein: CSALYFGETIYF; CDR3 DNA: TGCAGTGCTTTATATTTCGGGGAAACCATATATTTT
clone size: many; D gene: TRBD1; V gene: TRBV20-1; J gene: TRBJ2-7; CDR3 protein: CSAGQGREQYF; CDR3 DNA: TGCAGTGCTGGACAGGGGAGGGAGCAGTACTTC
clone size: few; D gene: TRBD1; V gene: TRBV6-1; J gene: TRBJ2-7; CDR3 protein: CASRETGTGSYEQYF; CDR3 DNA: TGTGCCAGCAGAGAAACCGGGACAGGCTCCTACGAGCAGTACTTC
clone size: NA; D gene: TRBD1; V gene: TRBV6-2/TRBV6-3; J gene: TRBJ1-1; CDR3 protein: CASSWGQGGRAFF; CDR3 DNA: TGTGCCAGCAGTTGGGGACAGGGGGGTAGAGCTTTCTTT
clone size: NA; D gene: TRBD2; V gene: TRBV6-2/TRBV6-3; J gene: TRBJ2-1; CDR3 protein: CASRGRGGLNEQFF; CDR3 DNA: TGTGCCAGCAGAGGTCGGGGGGGCCTCAATGAGCAGTTCTTC
clone size: NA; D gene: TRBD2; V gene: TRBV2; J gene: TRBJ2-3; CDR3 protein: CASSDLSGGATDTQYF; CDR3 DNA: TGTGCCAGCAGTGATTTAAGCGGGGGGGCGACAGATACGCAGTATTTT
clone size: few; D gene: NA; V gene: TRBV6-5; J gene: TRBJ1-1; CDR3 protein: CASSYAGVAAFF; CDR3 DNA: TGTGCCAGCAGTTATGCCGGGGTCGCAGCTTTCTTT
clone size: few; D gene: TRBD1; V gene: TRBV5-1; J gene: TRBJ1-2; CDR3 protein: CASSPGGPGQLYGYTF; CDR3 DNA: TGCGCCAGCAGCCCAGGGGGGCCGGGTCAATTATATGGCTACACCTTC
clone size: few; D gene: NA; V gene: TRBV29-1; J gene: TRBJ2-7; CDR3 protein: CSVGQGTYEQYF; CDR3 DNA: TGCAGCGTTGGTCAGGGAACCTACGAGCAGTACTTC
clone size: few; D gene: NA; V gene: TRBV20-1; J gene: TRBJ2-2; CDR3 protein: CSASRARSTGELFF; CDR3 DNA: TGCAGTGCTAGTCGGGCTAGAAGCACCGGGGAGCTGTTTTTT
clone size: few; D gene: NA; V gene: TRBV29-1; J gene: TRBJ2-1; CDR3 protein: CSVDYEQFF; CDR3 DNA: TGCAGCGTTGACTATGAGCAGTTCTTC
clone size: many; D gene: NA; V gene: TRBV5-1; J gene: TRBJ1-6; CDR3 protein: CASSRDRTGGNSPLHF; CDR3 DNA: TGCGCCAGCAGCCGTGATAGGACTGGAGGGAATTCACCCCTCCACTTT
clone size: few; D gene: TRBD2; V gene: TRBV28; J gene: TRBJ2-3; CDR3 protein: CASGAGGQTDTQYF; CDR3 DNA: TGTGCCAGCGGTGCGGGGGGGCAAACAGATACGCAGTATTTT
clone size: few; D gene: TRBD1; V gene: TRBV12-3/TRBV12-4; J gene: TRBJ2-7; CDR3 protein: CASSLEVDRATEQYF; CDR3 DNA: TGTGCCAGCAGTTTAGAAGTCGACAGGGCTACGGAGCAGTACTTC
clone size: NA; D gene: TRBD1; V gene: TRBV29-1; J gene: TRBJ2-7; CDR3 protein: CSVGQGAGEQYF; CDR3 DNA: TGCAGCGTGGGACAGGGGGCTGGCGAGCAGTACTTC
clone size: NA; D gene: NA; V gene: TRBV20-1; J gene: TRBJ2-1; CDR3 protein: CSARDGSSSYNEQFF; CDR3 DNA: TGCAGTGCTAGAGATGGGTCAAGCTCCTACAATGAGCAGTTCTTC